This TCR beta chain was retrieved from a study of T cells in Graves' hyperthyroidism and ophthalmopathy. Study at large: Pretreatment peripheral blood was obtained at initial diagnosis.

This clonotype showed up many times. What it binds is not known. The investigators amplified TCR beta CDR3 regions from RNA transcripts. The HTBI primer set served for first-round RT-PCR of the TCR CDR3. TCRdb ran MiXCR on the multiplex PCR reads and lists one entry per CDR3 protein. The sample includes around 240,000 distinct CDR3 sequences, about 17% of them seen just once. Study-level findings and limits: Progression to ophthalmopathy was predicted a median of roughly seven months early.

CDR1 is SGHNT, CDR2 YENEEA, per germline. Trimming pared 3 bases from V and 0 bases from J, leaving 8 bases between. This CDR3 has 15 amino acids. Sequencing was carried out using blood. The genes are TRBV11-3 and TRBJ2-2; D is undetermined. This TCR was sampled from a woman between 18 and 30 years old with Graves' ophthalmopathy. The CDR3 nucleotides read TGTGCCAGCAGCTTTCGACGGCCGAACACCGGGGAGCTGTTTTTT. It encodes CASSFRRPNTGELFF.